This T cell receptor (beta chain) was captured by sequencing in a study of blood T cell repertoires in COVID-19. Study at large: The United States, Italy and Spain provided the acute and convalescent COVID-19 samples.

The repertoire was sequenced with immunoSEQ multiplex PCR; TCRdb's copy has only in-frame clones and lacks some. The sample has approximately 240,000 clones; roughly 90% are singletons. Adults between roughly 18 and 95 years of age took part from 20 to 25 US areas. The trim removed 5 bases at V and 4 bases at J, leaving 6 bases unmatched. CDR1 is SGHTA and CDR2 is FQGTGA in the germline V gene. The CDR3 is 15 residues long. This chain links TRBV7-3 with TRBJ2-1; 9 bases are shared with TRBD2. The receptor was derived from a woman younger than 45 with acute COVID-19. Sequencing was carried out using PBMCs or T cells enriched from blood (not recorded which). In nucleotides, the CDR3 is TGTGCCAGCAGCCCAAGCGGGGGGATTTACAATGAGCAGTTCTTC. This translates into CASSPSGGIYNEQFF.